Given below is one T cell receptor (beta chain) in context. Its cognate antigen is unknown. This CDR3 has 15 residues. Germline V lookup: CDR1 SGHAT, CDR2 FQNNGV. Deletions cut 4 bases from V and 7 bases from J, with 19 bases between. This sample is drawn from a study of T cell responses to AZD1222 COVID-19 vaccine. TCRdb's table, derived via immunoSEQ multiplex PCR, lists solely in-frame clones and lacks some. The data show about 150,000 clones, with 80% to 95% seen just once and around 3.1% held by the top ten. General study results and limits: Compared with day 0, the breadth and depth of the Spike-specific TCR repertoire rose significantly after two doses of AZD1222. Only a handful of AZD1222 recipients were seropositive at baseline. Clonal diversity was possibly underestimated; the donors were predominantly white British and more often female.

The receptor was derived from an adult who received the AZD1222 COVID-19 vaccine. The sequenced sample was peripheral blood, obtained 28 days after the second AZD1222 dose. The J gene is TRBJ2-5, the V gene TRBV11-2, with a weak D call TRBD1 (5 bases). CDR3 nucleotides: TGTGCCAGCAGCTCAGGCGTGTCACAGGAAGGGACCCAGTACTTC. Amino acids: CASSSGVSQEGTQYF.